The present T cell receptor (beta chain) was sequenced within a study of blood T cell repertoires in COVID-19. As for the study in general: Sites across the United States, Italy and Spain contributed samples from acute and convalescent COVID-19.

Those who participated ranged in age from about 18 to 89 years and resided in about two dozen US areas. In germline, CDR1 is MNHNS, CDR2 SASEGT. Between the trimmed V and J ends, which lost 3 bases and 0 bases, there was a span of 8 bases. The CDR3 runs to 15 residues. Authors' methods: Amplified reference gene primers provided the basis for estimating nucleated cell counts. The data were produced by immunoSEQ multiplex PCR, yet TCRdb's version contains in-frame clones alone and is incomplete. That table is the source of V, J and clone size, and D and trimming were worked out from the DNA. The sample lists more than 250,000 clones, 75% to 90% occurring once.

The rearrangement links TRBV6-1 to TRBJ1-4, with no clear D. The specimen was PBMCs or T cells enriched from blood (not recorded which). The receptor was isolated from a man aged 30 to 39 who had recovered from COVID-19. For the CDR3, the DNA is TGTGCCAGCAGTGACGTTTCCGCAACTAATGAAAAACTGTTTTTT. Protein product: CASSDVSATNEKLFF.